The 21 T cell receptor beta chains below were found in one sample sequenced in a study. A single record per CDR3 protein comes from TCRdb applying MiXCR to the 5' RACE reads. The table includes about 64,000 distinct CDR3 sequences, roughly 23% detected once. Sequencing was carried out using memory CD4+ T cells sorted from a lymph node. Subset described: memory CD4+ T cells, CD4+CD45RO+CD25-. The source is a female donor with breast cancer.

This rearrangement joins TRBV2 to TRBJ1-6; D might be TRBD1 (5 bases). Germline V gene data show CDR1 as SNHLY and CDR2 as FYNNEI. The CDR3 loop spans 14 amino acids. V gave up 6 bases and J gave up 7 bases, with 13 bases separating them. CDR3 region: CASSPRQPNSPLHF. CDR3 coding DNA: TGTGCCAGCAGCCCGCGACAGCCAAATTCACCCCTCCACTTT.

This chain joins TRBV11-3 and TRBJ1-1, with unresolved D. V gave up 2 bases and J gave up 0 bases, with 7 bases separating them. Per the germline V gene, CDR1 is SGHNT and CDR2 is YENEEA. The CDR3 runs 14 residues. CDR3 amino acids: CASSLPGMNTEAFF. The CDR3 DNA reads as TGTGCCAGCAGCTTACCAGGAATGAACACTGAAGCTTTCTTT.

Ten or more counts support this clonotype. The gene calls are TRBV27 and TRBJ2-5, with TRBD2 identical over 8 bases. The CDR3 length is 15 residues. The V gene end was trimmed by 5 bases and the J gene end by 9 bases; junction bases not matched to a gene: 14. The V gene's germline CDR1 is MNHEY and CDR2 SMNVEV (reference sequence). The CDR3 region is CASSPEKRGPWAQYF. The CDR3 DNA sequence: TGTGCCAGCAGTCCGGAAAAGCGGGGGCCGTGGGCCCAGTACTTC.

The chain carries TRBV7-8 and TRBJ2-3, with D possibly matching TRBD2 (6 bases). Germline V CDR1 and CDR2: SGHVS, FQNEAQ. This CDR3 has 15 amino acids. Trimming took off 5 bases at V and 0 bases at J, with 12 bases between the two ends. CDR3 sequence reads: CASSASGTSTDTQYF. The CDR3, as DNA: TGTGCCAGCAGCGCGTCCGGGACTAGCACAGATACGCAGTATTTT.

The gene calls are TRBV20-1 and TRBJ1-5, with 9 bases lining up with TRBD1. This CDR3 is built from 14 residues. V shed 3 bases and J 5 bases; nucleotides not matched to a gene: 5. From germline, CDR1 is DFQATT and CDR2 SNEGSKA (reference sequence). CDR3 sequence (DNA): TGCAGTGCTAGTGCGACAGGGGGACATCAGCCCCAGCATTTT. Translating gives CSASATGGHQPQHF.

The sample holds a few counts of this clonotype. The chain's CDR3 is CASSIGQGFYSNQPQHF. The CDR3 DNA sequence: TGTGCCAGTAGTATAGGTCAGGGGTTCTATAGCAATCAGCCCCAGCATTTT. The chain carries TRBV19 and TRBJ1-5; the D gene is possibly TRBD1 (6 bases). Per germline, CDR1 LNHDA and CDR2 SQIVND (reference sequence). The CDR3 consists of 17 residues. Trimming removed 1 base from V and 0 bases from J, with 13 bases in between.

This clonotype was seen repeatedly, ten times or more. This chain connects TRBV7-3 to TRBJ2-1; TRBD2 matches 13 bases. Trimming removed 5 bases from V and 10 bases from J; junction bases left unmatched: 8. Germline assignment: CDR1 SGHTA and CDR2 FQGTGA. CDR3 length: 15 residues. The CDR3: CASSRTSGRSGEQFF. CDR3 bases: TGTGCCAGCAGCCGGACTAGCGGGAGATCGGGGGAGCAGTTCTTC.

This clonotype was found a few times. The conserved final phenylalanine or tryptophan is absent from the CDR3, which likely points to a read error. This chain joins TRBV28 and TRBJ1-1; 7 nucleotides line up with TRBD1. The junction had 5 bases not matched to a gene; V was cut back by 1 base and J by 3 bases. Germline-derived CDR1 and CDR2 are MDHEN and SYDVKM. The CDR3 totals 15 residues. CDR3 residues: CASSLLTGSDTEAFI. The CDR3 bases are TGTGCCAGCAGTTTATTGACAGGGAGTGACACTGAAGCTTTCATT.

The rearrangement joins TRBV7-9 to TRBJ1-5; a possible D gene is TRBD1 (5 bases). The V and J ends lost 5 bases and 3 bases respectively, with 8 bases between them. Germline CDR1 reads SEHNR; CDR2 reads FQNEAQ (reference sequence). The CDR3 spans 13 residues. CDR3 residues: CASSRQNNQPQHF. The CDR3 coding sequence is TGTGCCAGCAGCCGACAGAACAATCAGCCCCAGCATTTT.

This clonotype was detected a few times. The chain employs TRBV20-1 and TRBJ2-7; D gene unclear. V lost 6 bases and J lost 1, with 16 bases in between. CDR1 DFQATT and CDR2 SNEGSKA come from the germline V gene (reference sequence). The CDR3 loop spans 14 amino acids. CDR3 nucleotide sequence: TGCAGTGCCGAGAGCCCAGGAGTATCCTACGAGCAGTACTTC. Translation gives CSAESPGVSYEQYF.

This chain uses TRBV29-1 with TRBJ2-2; D uncertain. V was shortened by 5 bases and J by 3 bases, with 13 bases between the two germline ends. This CDR3 is 14 amino acids long. Germline lookup yields CDR1 SQVTM and CDR2 ANQGSEA. The CDR3 loop is CSVRTSADTGELFF. The DNA for the CDR3 is TGCAGCGTTCGGACCTCCGCCGACACCGGGGAGCTGTTTTTT.

This clonotype was detected ten times or more. The rearrangement uses TRBV5-1 and TRBJ1-2; 7 bases align to TRBD1. Per the germline V gene, CDR1 is SGHRS and CDR2 is YFSETQ. The CDR3 runs to 14 residues. V shed 3 bases and J 4 bases; nucleotides not matched to a gene: 6. CDR3 DNA: TGCGCCAGCAGCTATGGACAGGCTGCCTATGGCTACACCTTC. Protein sequence: CASSYGQAAYGYTF. The full variable domain, with the rest looked up from reference TRBV5-1 and TRBJ1-2, is KAGVTQTPRYLIKTRGQQVTLSCSPISGHRSVSWYQQTPGQGLQFLFEYFSETQRNKGNFPGRFSGRQFSNSRSEMNVSTLELGDSALYLCASSYGQAAYGYTFGSGTRLTVV.

This clonotype was counted ten times or more. The V and J genes are TRBV6-6 and TRBJ1-1, with D perhaps TRBD1 (5 bases). With 0 bases removed from V and 4 bases from J, the gap between germline ends came to 9 bases. The CDR3 is 14 residues long. Looked up from germline, CDR1 is MNHNY and CDR2 is SVGAGI (reference sequence). CDR3 sequence reads: CASSYSTEGTEAFF. The CDR3 DNA is TGTGCCAGCAGTTACTCGACAGAGGGCACTGAAGCTTTCTTT.

The rearrangement links TRBV7-9 to TRBJ2-2; 9 bases align to TRBD1. Germline CDR1 reads SEHNR; CDR2 reads FQNEAQ (reference sequence). Trimming removed 6 bases from V and 4 bases from J; junction bases left unmatched: 9. This CDR3 is 16 amino acids long. This CDR3 reads CASSFRTGASTGELFF. The CDR3 region has the DNA TGTGCCAGCAGTTTCCGGACAGGGGCAAGCACCGGGGAGCTGTTTTTT.

The chain links TRBV7-3 to TRBJ1-1; tentatively, D is TRBD1 (5 bases). The CDR3 contains 13 residues. Trimming left V 5 bases short and J 6 bases short, with 13 bases between. CDR1 and CDR2 (germline): SGHTA, FQGTGA. Written as DNA, the CDR3 is TGTGCCAGCAGCCCATCACCGGGACCTGAAGCTTTCTTT. It is translated as CASSPSPGPEAFF.

Details on this clonotype: One base away lies a much larger clone, so this may be a sequencing read error. The chain has TRBV5-1 and TRBJ2-2; TRBD1 might be the D (5 bases). Germline V gene lookup returns CDR1 SGHRS and CDR2 YFSETQ. The CDR3 extends over 13 amino acids. CDR3 sequence: CARSLTDTGELFF. The CDR3, as DNA: TGCGCCCGCAGCTTGACAGACACCGGGGAGCTGTTTTTT.

This clonotype was counted many times. The J gene is TRBJ2-7, the V gene TRBV12-3 or TRBV12-4; 9 bases fit TRBD1. Trimming at V came to 5 bases and at J to 5 bases, leaving 7 bases not matched to a gene. The CDR3 has 14 residues. The CDR3, as DNA: TGTGCCAGCAGTCTCCGGGACAGGGACCACGAGCAGTACTTC. Its protein is CASSLRDRDHEQYF.

This clonotype was observed many times. CDR3 nucleotides: TGTGCCAGCAACAAGGACAGGGGAAATGAAAAACTGTTTTTT. Translating gives CASNKDRGNEKLFF. V gene TRBV7-8 combines with J gene TRBJ1-4; TRBD1 matches 9 bases. CDR3 length: 14 residues. The V and J ends lost 7 bases and 5 bases, in that order; junction bases with no gene match: 5. CDR1 is SGHVS and CDR2 is FQNEAQ in the germline V gene.

This clonotype has a count of ten or more. The genes are TRBV6-1 and TRBJ1-5; D gene ambiguous. V lost 2 bases to trimming and J lost 5 bases, with 13 bases between them. The CDR3 has 15 amino acids. Germline loops: CDR1 MNHNS, CDR2 SASEGT. This chain's CDR3 is CASSESGSLHQPQHF. The CDR3 DNA reads TGTGCCAGCAGTGAAAGCGGTTCGTTACATCAGCCCCAGCATTTT.

This clonotype was counted many times. The V call is TRBV4-2, the J call TRBJ2-3; D is unclear. V was pared by 0 bases and J by 2 bases, with 9 bases between. Germline CDR1 is LGHNA and CDR2 is YNFKEQ. The CDR3 is 15 residues long. The CDR3 loop is CASSQDLTFTDTQYF. The CDR3 nucleotides read TGTGCCAGCAGCCAAGATTTAACTTTCACAGATACGCAGTATTTT.

There are a few counts of this clonotype. The gene calls are TRBV10-3 and TRBJ2-1, with TRBD2 matching 12 bases. Germline loops: CDR1 ENHRY, CDR2 SYGVKD. After removal of 0 bases from V and 7 bases from J, the junction contained 13 bases not matched to a gene. This CDR3 comprises 19 residues. For the CDR3, the DNA is TGTGCCATCAGTGAGTCTGCGTCTAGCGGGAGGGCGGTGAAGAATGAGCAGTTCTTC. It specifies CAISESASSGRAVKNEQFF.